The clone carrying this T cell receptor beta chain was recorded a few times. Its antigen is currently unknown. TCR beta CDR3 regions were amplified from RNA. The HTBI primer set was used in a first-round RT-PCR of the TCR CDR3. TCRdb independently ran MiXCR on the multiplex PCR reads; one entry per CDR3 protein. The sample lists approximately 590,000 distinct CDR3 sequences, more than 15% occurring once. These data originate in a study of T cells in Graves' hyperthyroidism and ophthalmopathy. Study-wide results and caveats: Among thyroid clonotypes expanded above 0.001, most also appeared in blood.

Between the trimmed V and J ends, which lost 8 bases and 4 bases, there was a span of 20 bases. The CDR3 spans 16 residues. From germline, CDR1 is KGHSH and CDR2 LQKENI. The clonotype was recovered from a woman aged 30 to 39 with Graves' hyperthyroidism. The sequenced sample consisted of blood. This chain uses TRBV18 with TRBJ1-4; D is possibly TRBD1 (6 bases). The CDR3 sequence: CASTRSSQGFNEKLFF. CDR3 nucleotide sequence: TGTGCCAGCACCCGGTCCTCACAGGGTTTTAATGAAAAACTGTTTTTT. The full variable domain, its missing parts supplied by reference TRBV18 and TRBJ1-4, is NAGVMQNPRHLVRRRGQEARLRCSPMKGHSHVYWYRQLPEEGLKFMVYLQKENIIDESGMPKERFSAEFPKEGPSILRIQQVVRGDSAAYFCASTRSSQGFNEKLFFGSGTQLSVL.